This T cell receptor beta chain was recovered during a study of blood T cell repertoires in COVID-19. About the research overall: Collection of acute and convalescent COVID-19 samples took place in the United States, Italy and Spain.

Measured with immunoSEQ multiplex PCR; TCRdb has only the in-frame clones, and not every one. In the table there are some 240,000 clones, about 90% of which are singletons. V was pared by 3 bases and J by 2 bases, with 2 bases of the junction left unmatched. Germline V gene lookup returns CDR1 KGHSH and CDR2 LQKENI. CDR3 length: 15 amino acids. It was within 2 weeks before study entry that exposed participants met a COVID-19 case. This rearrangement joins TRBV18 to TRBJ1-4; 8 bases are shared with TRBD1. The TCR sequence derives from a woman aged 40 to 50 who had been exposed to COVID-19. The sample comprised PBMCs or T cells enriched from blood (not recorded which). This CDR3 reads CASSPGQGTNEKLFF. The CDR3, as DNA: TGTGCCAGCTCACCCGGACAGGGTACTAATGAAAAACTGTTTTTT.